This TCR beta chain was identified during a study of vaccination effects on CD4 cells after COVID-19. Turning to this clone: The antigen remains undetermined.

Germline V CDR1 and CDR2: SGDLS, YYNGEE. There are 13 residues in the CDR3. Trimming left V 3 bases short and J 8 bases short, with 11 bases between. Sequenced by immunoSEQ multiplex PCR; TCRdb stores in-frame clones only, minus some. Found here are some 40,000 clones, 70% to 80% of them singletons; the top ten hold about 18%. ViraFEST used viral peptide pools to expand antigen-specific CD4+ T cells before sequencing. Scientists isolated CD4+ T cells after a roughly 10-day culture period ended. The person had a PCR-confirmed SARS-CoV-2 infection during March to December 2020. Peptides at roughly 10 ug/ml and IL-2 at approximately 9.7 IU/ml were added to 2 million or so PBMC per well. Researchers swapped half the medium for IL-2 medium on both days 3 and 7.

The sequence came from a human donor who had a prior SARS-CoV-2 infection. The gene calls are TRBV9 and TRBJ2-2; no clear D. This sample comprised CD4+ T cells from PBMCs cultured with HCoV-NL63 spike peptides, obtained before COVID-19 vaccination. Here the CDR3 DNA reads TGTGCCAGCAGCGCCCGACCATCGGGGGAGCTGTTTTTT. Amino acid sequence: CASSARPSGELFF. Together with reference TRBV9 and TRBJ2-2, the CDR3 gives the full variable domain: DSGVTQTPKHLITATGQRVTLRCSPRSGDLSVYWYQQSLDQGLQFLIQYYNGEERAKGNILERFSAQQFPDLHSELNLSSLELGDSALYFCASSARPSGELFFGEGSRLTVL.